This entry concerns a single T cell receptor beta chain. Its target is not known. Reverse transcribed after extraction, RNA yielded cDNA as the sequencing template. Profiling relied on immunoSEQ multiplex PCR, and the TCRdb table lists in-frame clones only, not all of them. This sample carries around 150,000 clones, around 57% of them seen once, and the ten largest clones take 4.5% to 5%. The data originate from a study of CD8+ T cells in alopecia areata. Trimming pared 6 bases from V and 4 bases from J, leaving 19 bases between. The CDR3 loop spans 15 amino acids. Germline V CDR1 and CDR2: SGHRS, YFSETQ. Starting from PBMCs, sorting isolated CD4+ and CD8+ T cells. Study results and caveats: It was lesional scalp, especially alopecia totalis/universalis, that showed higher clonality than normal scalp. The study found TCR sharing across patients less clear than in mice, possibly for HLA reasons.

Sequenced: CD4+ T cells sorted from blood. The clonotype was recovered from a human donor in good health. This rearrangement joins TRBV5-1 to TRBJ1-1; no definite D call. In nucleotides, the CDR3 is TGCGCCAGCAACGCAGGTCGAACTGGTAGCACTGAAGCTTTCTTT. It yields the protein CASNAGRTGSTEAFF. Supplemented by reference TRBV5-1 and TRBJ1-1, the full variable domain reads KAGVTQTPRYLIKTRGQQVTLSCSPISGHRSVSWYQQTPGQGLQFLFEYFSETQRNKGNFPGRFSGRQFSNSRSEMNVSTLELGDSALYLCASNAGRTGSTEAFFGQGTRLTVV.